This TCR beta chain is drawn from a study of cytomegalovirus exposure and HLA in healthy donors. Findings and caveats of the study: The study carried out a later analysis of TCR beta sequences. It associated around 17,000 of them with specific HLA alleles at a false discovery rate of 0.05.

The germline gives CDR1 MGHRA, CDR2 YSYEKL. The CDR3 has 15 residues. V was clipped by 4 bases and J by 4 bases; unmatched bases: 9. With 60 Vbeta and 13 Jbeta primers, the PCR was carried out. Data came from immunoSEQ multiplex PCR; TCRdb stores just in-frame clones and leaves some out. Of 150,000 to 200,000 clones in the sample, roughly 13% are singletons; the top ten hold 7.5% to 10%. Comment on this clone: Its antigen remains unidentified.

At sampling all donors were nominally healthy, likely with unrecorded immune exposures. Sequenced input: PBMCs. The clonotype comes from a man aged 45-60 years in good health and CMV-seropositive. This chain connects TRBV4-1 to TRBJ1-1; 7 bases line up with TRBD1. The CDR3 loop reads CASSPRDRVSTEAFF. In DNA form, the CDR3 reads TGCGCCAGCAGCCCTAGAGACAGGGTGTCCACTGAAGCTTTCTTT.